This T cell receptor beta chain appears in the sequencing data of a study of blood T cell repertoires in COVID-19. At the level of the study: COVID-19 samples, acute and convalescent, were from the United States, Italy and Spain. T cells, B-cell-depleted T cells, or PBMCs supplied cDNA or gDNA.

V shed 10 bases, J shed 4 bases, and the junction held 5 bases outside the gene matches. Germline CDR1 is LNHDA and CDR2 is SQIVND (reference sequence). The CDR3 loop spans 15 amino acids. Method: immunoSEQ multiplex PCR; TCRdb's copy keeps in-frame clones and lacks some. The data contain 200,000 to 250,000 clones, 70% to 90% of them singletons. The sequence was obtained from a man older than 75 with acute or convalescent COVID-19. Sample: peripheral blood. The rearrangement uses TRBV19 and TRBJ2-2, with 14 bases fitting TRBD2. The CDR3 nucleotides read TGTGCCACGGGACTAGCGGGAGCTCTCACCGGGGAGCTGTTTTTT. As protein: CATGLAGALTGELFF.